The source of this TCR beta chain is a study of early stage breast cancer tumors. Study-level information: Of around 15 invasive breast tumors, around 13 were hormone receptor-positive, HER2-negative. Average read coverage per sample was about 10-fold. Study-wide results and caveats: Blood repertoires resembled normal breast more than tumor. Commonly generated sequences made up most enriched TCRB sequences shared between patients.

In regard to this clone: Its target is unknown.

V lost 4 bases to trimming and J lost 2 bases, with 5 bases between them. Germline V CDR1 and CDR2: GTSNPN, SVGIG (reference sequence). The CDR3 sequence is 11 residues long. Sequencing used immunoSEQ multiplex PCR; TCRdb keeps in-frame clones, though not all of them. The sample includes about 53,000 clones, 80% to 95% of them seen just once. The rearrangement links TRBV30 to TRBJ1-2; D is ambiguous. This sequence was found in a person aged 65-85 years with breast cancer. The sequencing sample was made of blood. Written as DNA, the CDR3 is TGTGCCTGGAATCAGAACTATGGCTACACCTTC. Encoded protein: CAWNQNYGYTF.